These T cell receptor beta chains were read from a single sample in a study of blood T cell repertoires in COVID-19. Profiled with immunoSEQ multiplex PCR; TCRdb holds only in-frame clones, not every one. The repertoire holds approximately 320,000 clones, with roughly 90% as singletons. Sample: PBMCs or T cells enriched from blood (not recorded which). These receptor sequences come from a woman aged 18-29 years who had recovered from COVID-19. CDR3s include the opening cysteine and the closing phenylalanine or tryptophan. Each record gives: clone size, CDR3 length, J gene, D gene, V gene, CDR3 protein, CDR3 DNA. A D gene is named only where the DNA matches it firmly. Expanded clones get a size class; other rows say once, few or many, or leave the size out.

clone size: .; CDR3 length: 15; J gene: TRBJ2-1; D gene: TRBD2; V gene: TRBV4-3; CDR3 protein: CASSHRSGGASEQFF; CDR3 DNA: TGCGCCAGCAGCCACCGTAGCGGGGGGGCCTCTGAGCAGTTCTTC
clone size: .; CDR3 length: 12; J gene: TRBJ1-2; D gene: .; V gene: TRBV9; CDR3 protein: CASSVANYGYTF; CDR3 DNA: TGTGCCAGCAGCGTGGCCAACTATGGCTACACCTTC
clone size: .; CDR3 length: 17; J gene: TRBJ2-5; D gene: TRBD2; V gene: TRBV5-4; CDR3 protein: CASSLEMGLAGPETQYF; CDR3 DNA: TGTGCCAGCAGCTTGGAAATGGGTCTAGCGGGTCCCGAGACCCAGTACTTC
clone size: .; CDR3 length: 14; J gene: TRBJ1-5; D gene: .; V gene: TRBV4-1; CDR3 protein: CASSQEGGNQPQHF; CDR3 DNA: TGCGCCAGCAGCCAAGAAGGCGGGAATCAGCCCCAGCATTTT
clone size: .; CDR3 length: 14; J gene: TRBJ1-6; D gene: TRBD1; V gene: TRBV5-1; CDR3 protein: CASSRRGYNSPLHF; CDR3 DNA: TGCGCCAGCAGCCGCAGGGGGTATAATTCACCCCTCCACTTT
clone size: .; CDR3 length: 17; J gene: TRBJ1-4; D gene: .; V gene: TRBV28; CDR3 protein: CASSSSKGGFANEKLFF; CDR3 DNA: TGTGCCAGCAGTTCCTCAAAGGGGGGGTTTGCTAATGAAAAACTGTTTTTT
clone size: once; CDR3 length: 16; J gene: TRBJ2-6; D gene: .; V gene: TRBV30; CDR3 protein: CAWRQGIWSGANVLTF; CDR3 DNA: TGTGCCTGGAGGCAGGGGATTTGGTCTGGGGCCAACGTCCTGACTTTC
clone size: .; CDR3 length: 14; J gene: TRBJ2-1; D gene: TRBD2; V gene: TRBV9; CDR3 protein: CASSVASGRNEQFF; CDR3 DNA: TGTGCCAGCAGCGTAGCCAGCGGGAGGAATGAGCAGTTCTTC
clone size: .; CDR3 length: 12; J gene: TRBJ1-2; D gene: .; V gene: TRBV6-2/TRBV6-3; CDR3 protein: CASSTTRAGYTF; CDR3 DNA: TGTGCCAGCAGTACCACGCGGGCTGGCTACACCTTC
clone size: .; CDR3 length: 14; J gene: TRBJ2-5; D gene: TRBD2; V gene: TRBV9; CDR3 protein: CASSATSGQETQYF; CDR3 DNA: TGTGCCAGCAGCGCCACTAGCGGCCAAGAGACCCAGTACTTC
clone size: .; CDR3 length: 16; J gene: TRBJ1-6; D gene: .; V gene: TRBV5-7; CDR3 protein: CASSLYRSSYNSPLHF; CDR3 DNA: TGTGCCAGCAGCTTGTATCGGAGCTCCTATAATTCACCCCTCCACTTT
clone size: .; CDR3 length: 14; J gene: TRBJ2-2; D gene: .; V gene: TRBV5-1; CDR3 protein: CASSRNRDGGELFF; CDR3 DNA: TGCGCCAGCAGCCGTAACAGGGATGGCGGGGAGCTGTTTTTT
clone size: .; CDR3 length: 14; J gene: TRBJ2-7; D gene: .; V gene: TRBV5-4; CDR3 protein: CASSLWGVSYEQYF; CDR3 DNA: TGTGCCAGCAGCTTGTGGGGGGTCTCCTACGAGCAGTACTTC
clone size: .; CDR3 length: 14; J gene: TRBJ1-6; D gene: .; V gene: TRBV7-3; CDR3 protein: CASSSLASGSPLHF; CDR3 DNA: TGTGCCAGCAGTTCCCTGGCGTCAGGTTCACCCCTCCACTTT
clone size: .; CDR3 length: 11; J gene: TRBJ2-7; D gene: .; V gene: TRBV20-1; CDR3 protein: CRVTDSYEQYF; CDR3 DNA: TGCCGAGTGACAGATTCCTACGAGCAGTACTTC
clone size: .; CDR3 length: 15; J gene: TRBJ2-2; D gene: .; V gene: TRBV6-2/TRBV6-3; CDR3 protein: CASSVQGIGTGELFF; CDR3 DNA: TGTGCCAGCAGCGTACAGGGCATTGGGACCGGGGAGCTGTTTTTT
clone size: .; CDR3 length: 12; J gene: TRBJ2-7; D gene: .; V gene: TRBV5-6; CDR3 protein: CASSFGSYEQYF; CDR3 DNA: TGTGCCAGCAGCTTTGGTAGCTACGAGCAGTACTTC
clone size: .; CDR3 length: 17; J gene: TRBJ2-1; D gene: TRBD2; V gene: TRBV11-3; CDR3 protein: CASSTYATSGGHNEQFF; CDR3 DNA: TGTGCCAGCAGCACCTATGCGACTAGCGGGGGACACAATGAGCAGTTCTTC
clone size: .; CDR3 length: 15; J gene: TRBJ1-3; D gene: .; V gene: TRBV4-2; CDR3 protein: CASSQDGGTGNTIYF; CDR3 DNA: TGTGCCAGCAGCCAAGACGGGGGAACTGGAAACACCATATATTTT
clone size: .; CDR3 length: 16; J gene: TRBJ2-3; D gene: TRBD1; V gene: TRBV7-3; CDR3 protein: CASSSRTGSSTDTQYF; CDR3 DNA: TGTGCCAGCAGCTCCCGGACAGGGAGTTCTACAGATACGCAGTATTTT
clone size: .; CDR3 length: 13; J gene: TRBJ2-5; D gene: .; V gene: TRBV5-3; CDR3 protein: CARSYDTSETQYF; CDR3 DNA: TGTGCCAGAAGCTACGACACTTCAGAGACCCAGTACTTC
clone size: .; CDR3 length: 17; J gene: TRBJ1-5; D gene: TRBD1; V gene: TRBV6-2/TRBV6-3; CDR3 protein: CASSYSTGGSSNQPQHF; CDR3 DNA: TGTGCCAGCAGTTACTCGACAGGGGGCTCGAGCAATCAGCCCCAGCATTTT
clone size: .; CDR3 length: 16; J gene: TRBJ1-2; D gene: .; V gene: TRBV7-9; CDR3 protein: CASSFLGAGRPLGYTF; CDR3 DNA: TGTGCCAGCAGCTTCCTCGGGGCGGGGAGGCCACTTGGCTACACCTTC
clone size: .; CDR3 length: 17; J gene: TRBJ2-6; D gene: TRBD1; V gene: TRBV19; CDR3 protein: CASSALRTGAGANVLTF; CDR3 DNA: TGTGCCAGTAGTGCATTGCGGACAGGGGCTGGGGCCAACGTCCTGACTTTC
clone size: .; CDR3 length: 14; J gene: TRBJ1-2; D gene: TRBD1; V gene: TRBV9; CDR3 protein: CASSGTGSNYGYTF; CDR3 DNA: TGTGCCAGCAGTGGGACAGGGAGCAACTATGGCTACACCTTC
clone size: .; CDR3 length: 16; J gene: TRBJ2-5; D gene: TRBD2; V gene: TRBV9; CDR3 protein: CASSGTEGLFQETQYF; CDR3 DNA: TGTGCCAGCAGCGGGACCGAGGGACTATTTCAAGAGACCCAGTACTTC
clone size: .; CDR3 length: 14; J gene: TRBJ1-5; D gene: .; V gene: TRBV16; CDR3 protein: CASSRPDSYQPQHF; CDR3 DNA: TGTGCCAGCAGCAGACCCGACAGCTATCAGCCCCAGCATTTT
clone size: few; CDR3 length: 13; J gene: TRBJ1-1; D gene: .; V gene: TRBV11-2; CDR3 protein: CASSLLQDSEAFF; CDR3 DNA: TGTGCCAGCAGCTTATTACAGGACAGTGAAGCTTTCTTT
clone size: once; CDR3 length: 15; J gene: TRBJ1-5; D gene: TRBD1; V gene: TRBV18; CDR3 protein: CASSKTGGEGQPQHF; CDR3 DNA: TGTGCCAGCTCCAAGACAGGGGGCGAAGGACAGCCCCAGCATTTT
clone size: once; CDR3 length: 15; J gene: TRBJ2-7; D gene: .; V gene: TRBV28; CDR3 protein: CASSFPAGDIYEQYF; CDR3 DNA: TGTGCCAGCAGTTTCCCTGCGGGGGACATTTACGAGCAGTACTTC